What follows is one TCR beta chain and its context. The sample originates from a study of monozygotic twins with inflammatory bowel disease. TCRdb reprocessed the 5' RACE reads; each CDR3 protein has one entry and no DNA is given. This sample's clone table lists 140,000 to 150,000 distinct CDR3 sequences. The CDR3 has 14 amino acids. Germline assignment: CDR1 DFQATT and CDR2 SNEGSKA (reference sequence). The V call is TRBV20-1, the J call TRBJ2-2; the D call of TRBD1 rests on TCRdb alone, since no DNA is present to check it. The sequenced sample was blood. This clonotype originated in a human donor with ulcerative colitis or Crohn's disease, or a healthy co-twin of an affected twin (not recorded which). Here the CDR3 reads CSARGGQGTGELFF.